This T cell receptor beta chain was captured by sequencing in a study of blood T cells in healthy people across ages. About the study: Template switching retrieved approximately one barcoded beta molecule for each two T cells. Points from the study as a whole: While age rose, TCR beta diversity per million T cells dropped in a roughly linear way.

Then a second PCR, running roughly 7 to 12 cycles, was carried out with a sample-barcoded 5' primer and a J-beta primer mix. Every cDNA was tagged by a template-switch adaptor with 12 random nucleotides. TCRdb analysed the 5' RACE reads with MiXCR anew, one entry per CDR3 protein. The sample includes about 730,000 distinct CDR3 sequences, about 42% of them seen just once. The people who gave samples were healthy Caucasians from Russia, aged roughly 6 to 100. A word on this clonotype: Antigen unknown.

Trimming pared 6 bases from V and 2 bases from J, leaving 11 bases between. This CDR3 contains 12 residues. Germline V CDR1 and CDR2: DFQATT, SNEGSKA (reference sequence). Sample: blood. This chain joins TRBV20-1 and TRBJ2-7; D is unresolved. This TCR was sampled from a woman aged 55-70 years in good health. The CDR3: CSAPQETYEQYF. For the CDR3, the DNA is TGCAGTGCCCCTCAGGAGACCTACGAGCAGTACTTC.